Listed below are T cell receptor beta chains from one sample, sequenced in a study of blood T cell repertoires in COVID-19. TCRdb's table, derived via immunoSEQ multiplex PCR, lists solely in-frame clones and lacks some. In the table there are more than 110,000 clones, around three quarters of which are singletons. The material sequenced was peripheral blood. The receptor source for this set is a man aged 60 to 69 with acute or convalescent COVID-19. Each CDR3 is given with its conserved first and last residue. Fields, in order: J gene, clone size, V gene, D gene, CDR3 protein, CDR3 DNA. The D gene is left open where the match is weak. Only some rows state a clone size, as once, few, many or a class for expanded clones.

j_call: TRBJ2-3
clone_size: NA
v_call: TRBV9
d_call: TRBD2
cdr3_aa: CASSVGNGLAGVTQYF
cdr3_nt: TGTGCCAGCAGCGTAGGTAATGGACTAGCGGGAGTAACGCAGTATTTT

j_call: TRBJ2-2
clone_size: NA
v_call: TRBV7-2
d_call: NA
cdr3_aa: CASSSGPSNTGELFF
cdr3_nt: TGTGCCAGCAGCTCTGGGCCTTCGAACACCGGGGAGCTGTTTTTT

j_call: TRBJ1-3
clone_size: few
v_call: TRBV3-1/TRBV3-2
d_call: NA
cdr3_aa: CASSPQSSGNTIYF
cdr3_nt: TGTGCCAGCAGCCCACAAAGCTCTGGAAACACCATATATTTT

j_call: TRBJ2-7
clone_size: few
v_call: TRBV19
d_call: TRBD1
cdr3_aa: CATQPTGGIYEQYF
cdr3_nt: TGTGCCACTCAACCGACAGGGGGCATCTACGAGCAGTACTTC

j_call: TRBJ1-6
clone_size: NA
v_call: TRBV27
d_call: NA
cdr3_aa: CASSFLAANSPLHF
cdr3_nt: TGTGCCAGCAGTTTCTTAGCAGCGAATTCACCCCTCCACTTT

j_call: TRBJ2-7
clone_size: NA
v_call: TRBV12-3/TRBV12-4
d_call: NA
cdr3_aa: CASTGALYEQYF
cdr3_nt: TGTGCCAGCACCGGAGCCTTATACGAGCAGTACTTC

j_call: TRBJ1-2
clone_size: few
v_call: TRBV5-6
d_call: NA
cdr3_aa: CASSLFGQNYGYTF
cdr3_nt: TGTGCCAGCAGCTTGTTTGGACAGAACTATGGCTACACCTTC

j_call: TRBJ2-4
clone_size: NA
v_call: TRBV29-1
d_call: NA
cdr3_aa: CSVEDRKLAKNIQYF
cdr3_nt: TGCAGCGTTGAAGATCGAAAACTAGCCAAAAACATTCAGTACTTC

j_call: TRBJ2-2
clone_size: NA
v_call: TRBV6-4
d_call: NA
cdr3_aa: CASSARGGFGELFF
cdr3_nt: TGTGCCAGCAGTGCAAGGGGTGGATTCGGGGAGCTGTTTTTT

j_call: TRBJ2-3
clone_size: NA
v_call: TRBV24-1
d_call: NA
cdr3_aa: CATSDSPQDTQYF
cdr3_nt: TGTGCCACCAGTGATTCCCCCCAAGATACGCAGTATTTT

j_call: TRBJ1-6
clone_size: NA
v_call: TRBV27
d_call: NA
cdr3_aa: CANTGGQRDSPLHF
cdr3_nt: TGTGCCAACACCGGGGGGCAGAGGGATTCACCCCTCCACTTT

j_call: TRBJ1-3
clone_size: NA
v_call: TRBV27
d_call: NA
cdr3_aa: CASSPRDGNTIYF
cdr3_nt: TGTGCCAGCAGTCCCCGAGATGGAAACACCATATATTTT

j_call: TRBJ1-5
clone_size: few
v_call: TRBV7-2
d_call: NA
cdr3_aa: CASSPGGQPQHF
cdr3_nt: TGTGCCAGCAGCCCGGGGGGACAGCCCCAGCATTTT

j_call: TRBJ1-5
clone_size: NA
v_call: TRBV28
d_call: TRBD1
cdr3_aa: CASSFPGTGSNQPQHF
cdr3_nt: TGTGCCAGCAGTTTCCCCGGGACAGGGAGCAATCAGCCCCAGCATTTT

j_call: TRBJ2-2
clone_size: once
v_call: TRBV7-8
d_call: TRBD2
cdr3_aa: CASSLSGRRNTGELFF
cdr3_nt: TGTGCCAGCAGCTTAAGCGGGAGAAGGAACACCGGGGAGCTGTTTTTT

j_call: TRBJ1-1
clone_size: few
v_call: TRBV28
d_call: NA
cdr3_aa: CASSLVTVSLNTEAFF
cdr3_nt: TGTGCCAGCAGTTTAGTGACAGTTAGCCTGAACACTGAAGCTTTCTTT

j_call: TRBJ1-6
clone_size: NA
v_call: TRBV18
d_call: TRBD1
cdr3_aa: CASTGGQGRSPLHF
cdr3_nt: TGTGCCAGCACCGGGGGACAGGGGCGCTCACCCCTCCACTTT

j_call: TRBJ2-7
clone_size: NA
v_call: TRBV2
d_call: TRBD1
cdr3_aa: CASSRTGTGSYEQYF
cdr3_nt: TGTGCCAGCAGTCGAACGGGGACAGGGTCCTACGAGCAGTACTTC

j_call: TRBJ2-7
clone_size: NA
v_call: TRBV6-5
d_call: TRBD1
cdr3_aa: CASRAGGGPSYEQYF
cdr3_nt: TGTGCCAGCAGGGCAGGGGGCGGACCGTCCTACGAGCAGTACTTC

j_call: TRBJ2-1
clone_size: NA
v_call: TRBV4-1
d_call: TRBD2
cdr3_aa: CASSRTSGGNEQFF
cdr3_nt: TGCGCCAGCAGCCGGACTAGCGGGGGGAATGAGCAGTTCTTC

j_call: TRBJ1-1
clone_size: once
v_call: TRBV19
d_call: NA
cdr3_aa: CASSETGVMNTEAFF
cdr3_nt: TGTGCCAGCTCCGAGACAGGTGTCATGAACACTGAAGCTTTCTTT

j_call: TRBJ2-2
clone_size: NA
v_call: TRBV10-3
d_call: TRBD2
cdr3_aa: CAISLAGTGGELFF
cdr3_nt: TGTGCCATCAGTTTAGCGGGAACGGGCGGGGAGCTGTTTTTT